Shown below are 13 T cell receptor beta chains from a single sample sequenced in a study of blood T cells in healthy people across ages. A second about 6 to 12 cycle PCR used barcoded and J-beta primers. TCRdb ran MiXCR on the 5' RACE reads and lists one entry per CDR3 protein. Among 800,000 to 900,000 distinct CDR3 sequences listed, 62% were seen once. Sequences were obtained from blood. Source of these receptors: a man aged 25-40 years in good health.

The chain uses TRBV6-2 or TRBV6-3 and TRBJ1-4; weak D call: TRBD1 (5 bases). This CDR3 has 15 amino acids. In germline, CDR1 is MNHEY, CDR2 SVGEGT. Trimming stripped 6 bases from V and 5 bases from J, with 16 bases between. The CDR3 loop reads CASSRASDRNEKLFF. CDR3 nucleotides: TGTGCCAGCAGCCGAGCTAGTGACAGAAATGAAAAACTGTTTTTT.

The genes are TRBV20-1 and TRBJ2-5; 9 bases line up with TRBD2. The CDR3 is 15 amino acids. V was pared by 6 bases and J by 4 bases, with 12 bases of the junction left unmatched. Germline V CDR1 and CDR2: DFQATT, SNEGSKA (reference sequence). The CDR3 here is CSATNGGGALETQYF. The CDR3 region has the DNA TGCAGTGCCACCAACGGCGGGGGGGCGTTAGAGACCCAGTACTTC.

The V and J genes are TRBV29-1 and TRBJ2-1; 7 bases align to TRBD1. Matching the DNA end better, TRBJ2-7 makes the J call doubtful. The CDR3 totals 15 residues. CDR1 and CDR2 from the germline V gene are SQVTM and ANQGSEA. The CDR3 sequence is CSVDRGLSSYNEQYF. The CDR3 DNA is TGCAGCGTTGATAGGGGGCTGAGCTCCTACAATGAGCAGTACTTC.

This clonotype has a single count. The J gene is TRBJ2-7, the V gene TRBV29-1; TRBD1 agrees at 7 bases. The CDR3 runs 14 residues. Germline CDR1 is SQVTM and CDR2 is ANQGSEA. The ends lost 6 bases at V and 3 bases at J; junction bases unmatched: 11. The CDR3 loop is CSVDDRDSCYEQYF. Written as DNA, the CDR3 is TGCAGCGTAGATGACCGGGACAGCTGCTACGAGCAGTACTTC.

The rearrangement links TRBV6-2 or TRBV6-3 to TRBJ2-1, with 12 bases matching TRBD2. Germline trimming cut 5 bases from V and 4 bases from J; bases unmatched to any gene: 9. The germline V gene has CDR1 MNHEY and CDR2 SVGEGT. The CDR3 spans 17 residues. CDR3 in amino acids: CASSLWTSGVGYNEQFF. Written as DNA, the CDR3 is TGTGCCAGCAGTCTTTGGACTAGCGGGGTAGGATACAATGAGCAGTTCTTC.

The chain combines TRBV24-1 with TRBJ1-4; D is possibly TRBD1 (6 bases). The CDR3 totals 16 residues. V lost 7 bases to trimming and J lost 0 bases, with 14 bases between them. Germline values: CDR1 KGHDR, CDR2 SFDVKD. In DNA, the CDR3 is TGTGCCACCAGACGGGACAACCTTTCAACTAATGAAAAACTGTTTTTT. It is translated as CATRRDNLSTNEKLFF.

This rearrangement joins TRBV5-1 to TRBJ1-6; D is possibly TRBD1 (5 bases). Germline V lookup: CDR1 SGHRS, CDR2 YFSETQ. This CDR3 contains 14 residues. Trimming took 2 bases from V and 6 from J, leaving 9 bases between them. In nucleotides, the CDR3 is TGCGCCAGCAGCTTAGGGGAGGGTAATTCACCCCTCCACTTT. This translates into CASSLGEGNSPLHF.

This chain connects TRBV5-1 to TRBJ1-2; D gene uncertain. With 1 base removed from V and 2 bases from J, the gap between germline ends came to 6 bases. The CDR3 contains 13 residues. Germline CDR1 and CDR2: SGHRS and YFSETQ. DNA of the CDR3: TGCGCCAGCAGCTTGACAGAAAACTATGGCTACACCTTC. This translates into CASSLTENYGYTF. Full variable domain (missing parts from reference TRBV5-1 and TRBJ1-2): KAGVTQTPRYLIKTRGQQVTLSCSPISGHRSVSWYQQTPGQGLQFLFEYFSETQRNKGNFPGRFSGRQFSNSRSEMNVSTLELGDSALYLCASSLTENYGYTFGSGTRLTVV.

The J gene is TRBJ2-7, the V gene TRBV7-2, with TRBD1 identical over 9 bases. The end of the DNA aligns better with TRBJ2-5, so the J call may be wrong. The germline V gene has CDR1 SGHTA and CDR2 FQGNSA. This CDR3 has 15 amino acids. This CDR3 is CASSSTGGAGETQYF. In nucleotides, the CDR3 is TGTGCCAGCAGCTCCACAGGGGGCGCTGGGGAGACCCAGTACTTC.

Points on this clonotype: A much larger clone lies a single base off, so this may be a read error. The DNA for the CDR3 is TGTGCCAGCAAAACGACAGGGTCCGAGCAGTACTTC. Its protein is CASKTTGSEQYF. This chain uses TRBV6-5 with TRBJ2-7, with 7 bases lining up with TRBD1. CDR1 is MNHEY, CDR2 SVGAGI, per germline. The V segment lost 7 bases and the J segment 6 bases; nucleotides outside the gene matches: 6. The CDR3 is made up of 12 amino acids.

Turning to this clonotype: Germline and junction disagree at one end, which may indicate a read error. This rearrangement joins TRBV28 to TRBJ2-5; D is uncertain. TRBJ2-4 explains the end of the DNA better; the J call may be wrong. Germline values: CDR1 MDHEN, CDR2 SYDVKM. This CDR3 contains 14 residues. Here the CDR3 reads CASSFPSKGNIQYF. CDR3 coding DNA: TGCGCCAGCAGTTTTCCCTCTAAAGGGAACATTCAGTACTTC.

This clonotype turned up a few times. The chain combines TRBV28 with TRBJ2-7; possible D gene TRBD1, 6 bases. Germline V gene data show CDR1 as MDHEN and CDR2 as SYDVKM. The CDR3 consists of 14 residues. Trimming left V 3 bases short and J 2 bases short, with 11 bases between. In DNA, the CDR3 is TGTGCCAGCAGTTTGATGACAGGAACCTACGAGCAGTACTTC. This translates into CASSLMTGTYEQYF.

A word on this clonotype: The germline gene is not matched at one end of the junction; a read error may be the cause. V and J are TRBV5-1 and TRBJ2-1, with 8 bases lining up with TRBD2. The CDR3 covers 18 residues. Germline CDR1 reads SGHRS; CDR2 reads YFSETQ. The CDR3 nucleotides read TGCGCCTGCAGCTTAGGAACGGGACTAGGGATCTTATACAATGAGCAGTTCTTC. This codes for CACSLGTGLGILYNEQFF.